One sample yielded the 20 T cell receptor beta chains listed below, sequenced in a study of control samples from healthy donors and cancer patients. This table comes from immunoSEQ multiplex PCR, and its TCRdb copy is limited to in-frame clones, with some not included. The data show 120,000 to 150,000 clones, 75% to 95% seen once. The source material was blood. The receptors stem from a man aged 25-45 years in good health.

Note on this clone: The same CDR3 also results from other DNA sequences found in this sample. This CDR3 is CASSESTRGQEKLFF. In DNA form, the CDR3 reads TGCGCCAGCAGTGAGTCGACGAGGGGCCAGGAAAAACTGTTTTTT. The J gene is TRBJ1-4, the V gene TRBV10-2, with D perhaps matching TRBD1 (5 bases). The CDR3 spans 15 residues. Germline lookup yields CDR1 WSHSY and CDR2 SAAADI. The V end lost 0 bases, the J end lost 8 bases, and 13 bases lay between the germline ends.

This rearrangement joins TRBV5-1 to TRBJ2-3, with 8 nucleotides matching TRBD2. Germline V gene data show CDR1 as SGHRS and CDR2 as YFSETQ. This CDR3 comprises 15 residues. The V segment lost 0 bases and the J segment 5 bases; nucleotides outside the gene matches: 5. CDR3 region: CASSLGRGGEDTQYF. CDR3 DNA: TGCGCCAGCAGCTTGGGACGGGGGGGCGAAGATACGCAGTATTTT.

In nucleotides, the CDR3 is TGTGCCAGCAGCCGGACAGCTAACTATGGCTACACCTTC. Protein: CASSRTANYGYTF. The chain couples TRBV11-2 to TRBJ1-2; D perhaps matches TRBD1 (6 bases). The V gene lost 5 bases and the J gene lost 0 bases, with 7 bases spanning the gap. CDR3 size: 13 residues. Germline assignment: CDR1 SGHAT and CDR2 FQNNGV.

This rearrangement joins TRBV18 to TRBJ1-5; 10 bases map to TRBD1. CDR3 length equals 15 residues. CDR1 and CDR2 from the germline V gene are KGHSH and LQKENI. After removal of 2 bases from V and 6 bases from J, the junction contained 4 bases not matched to a gene. The CDR3 sequence is CASSPETGGGQPQHF. The DNA for the CDR3 is TGTGCCAGCTCACCAGAGACAGGGGGCGGTCAGCCCCAGCATTTT.

This chain uses TRBV24-1 with TRBJ2-1, with D possibly matching TRBD1 (5 bases). The germline V gene encodes CDR1 KGHDR and CDR2 SFDVKD. CDR3 length: 16 residues. The V gene lost 0 bases and the J gene lost 5 bases, with 13 bases spanning the gap. The CDR3 loop reads CATSDLGDSIDNEQFF. CDR3 nucleotide sequence: TGTGCCACCAGTGATTTGGGAGACAGTATAGACAATGAGCAGTTCTTC.

A few counts support this clone. The CDR3: CANPWVGWQPNEKLFF. CDR3 DNA sequence: TGTGCCAACCCCTGGGTAGGGTGGCAGCCTAATGAAAAACTGTTTTTT. The chain couples TRBV27 to TRBJ1-4; D not resolved. This CDR3 spans 16 amino acids. CDR1 and CDR2 (germline): MNHEY, SMNVEV (reference sequence). Between the trimmed V and J ends, which lost 10 bases and 3 bases, there was a span of 21 bases.

V usage is TRBV3-1 (or the pseudogene TRBV3-2) and J usage is TRBJ2-7, with 9 bases identical to TRBD1. The CDR3 has 13 residues. In germline, CDR1 is LGHDT, CDR2 YNNKEL (reference sequence). V lost 5 bases and J lost 7; bases outside the gene matches: 6. The CDR3 reads CASSSGQGIEQYF. In DNA, the CDR3 is TGTGCCAGCAGCTCGGGACAGGGTATTGAGCAGTACTTC.

The rearrangement uses TRBV5-1 and TRBJ2-1; D remains ambiguous. Looked up from germline, CDR1 is SGHRS and CDR2 is YFSETQ. The length of the CDR3 is 13 residues. Trimming took 1 base from V and 3 from J, leaving 5 bases between them. Here the CDR3 DNA reads TGCGCCAGCAGCTTGCTGGGCTACAATGAGCAGTTCTTC. This encodes CASSLLGYNEQFF.

The chain employs TRBV6-5 and TRBJ1-1; D not certain. The V and J ends lost 8 bases and 0 bases respectively, with 10 bases between them. The CDR3 extends over 13 amino acids. Germline CDR1 and CDR2: MNHEY and SVGAGI. The CDR3 loop is CASVLSVNTEAFF. The CDR3 DNA follows: TGTGCCAGCGTCCTCAGCGTGAACACTGAAGCTTTCTTT.

The chain recombines TRBV7-9 with TRBJ1-2, with 7 bases lining up with TRBD1. V lost 6 bases, J lost 5 bases, and 6 bases stayed unmatched. The CDR3 runs to 13 residues. Germline CDR1 and CDR2: SEHNR and FQNEAQ (reference sequence). CDR3 nucleotide sequence: TGTGCCAGCAGGGACGACAGGGCGTATGGCTACACCTTC. Its translation is CASRDDRAYGYTF.

This chain connects TRBV30 to TRBJ1-1; 10 nucleotides match TRBD1. V trimming: 2 bases; J trimming: 4 bases; junction bases outside the gene matches: 4. CDR3 length equals 14 residues. CDR1 is GTSNPN and CDR2 is SVGIG in the germline V gene (reference sequence). The CDR3 region is CAWSRDRGTTEAFF. In nucleotides, the CDR3 is TGTGCCTGGAGTCGGGACAGGGGAACCACTGAAGCTTTCTTT.

The chain recombines TRBV12-2 with TRBJ2-3. TRBV12-2 is labeled a pseudogene. This CDR3 is 16 amino acids long. The CDR3: CASRLVVGYITDTQYF. The CDR3 DNA is TGTGCAAGTCGCTTAGTTGTAGGGTACATCACAGATACGCAGTATTTT.

This sequence joins TRBV19 and TRBJ2-7; perhaps TRBD1 as D (7 bases). Trimming left V 3 bases short and J 5 bases short, with 14 bases between. CDR1 is LNHDA, CDR2 SQIVND, per germline (reference sequence). The CDR3 sequence is 14 residues long. The CDR3 sequence: CASSIGGGRHEQYF. CDR3 DNA sequence: TGTGCCAGTAGTATCGGAGGGGGCCGACACGAGCAGTACTTC.

The rearrangement links TRBV10-2 to TRBJ2-3; the match to TRBD2 covers 9 bases. Looked up from germline, CDR1 is WSHSY and CDR2 is SAAADI. This CDR3 contains 15 residues. V shed 6 bases and J 2 bases; nucleotides not matched to a gene: 6. The chain's CDR3 is CASRMTSGPTDTQYF. CDR3 DNA: TGCGCCAGCAGAATGACTAGCGGCCCCACAGATACGCAGTATTTT.

This chain links TRBV30 with TRBJ1-2; tentatively, D is TRBD1 (6 bases). The CDR3 consists of 14 residues. The germline V and J ends were trimmed by 2 bases and 3 bases, with 13 bases remaining between them. The germline V gene encodes CDR1 GTSNPN and CDR2 SVGIG (reference sequence). Here the CDR3 reads CAWSSRTEHYGYTF. The CDR3 DNA is TGTGCCTGGAGTTCTAGGACAGAACACTATGGCTACACCTTC.

As concerns this clone: The sample carries other DNA sequences with the same CDR3. The chain couples TRBV5-1 to TRBJ1-1; D is undetermined. The length of the CDR3 is 14 residues. Looked up from germline, CDR1 is SGHRS and CDR2 is YFSETQ. V dropped 1 base and J dropped 1 base, with 8 bases sitting between them. The CDR3: CASSLSSANTEAFF. The CDR3 coding sequence is TGCGCCAGCAGCTTGAGTTCGGCGAACACTGAAGCTTTCTTT.

The chain employs TRBV5-1 and TRBJ2-5; 10 nucleotides line up with TRBD1. Germline assignment: CDR1 SGHRS and CDR2 YFSETQ. This CDR3 contains 14 residues. With V trimmed by 8 bases and J by 7 bases, 11 bases remained unmatched. The CDR3 coding sequence is TGCGCCAGTATGGACAGGGGGACGGATAGGACCCAGTACTTC. Translating it yields CASMDRGTDRTQYF.

The chain is built from TRBV5-1 and TRBJ2-3; tentatively, D is TRBD2 (6 bases). Trimming cost V 5 bases and J 6 bases, with 10 bases left between them. CDR3 size: 12 residues. CDR1 and CDR2 (germline): SGHRS, YFSETQ. CDR3 sequence (DNA): TGCGCCAGCAGAGGGGAGGTGGATACGCAGTATTTT. This encodes CASRGEVDTQYF.

V and J are TRBV19 and TRBJ2-1, with D possibly TRBD1 on 7 matching bases. The CDR3 spans 15 residues. Trimming shortened V by 4 bases and J by 10 bases, and 20 bases separated the two germline ends. The germline CDR1 and CDR2 sequences are LNHDA and SQIVND (reference sequence). The CDR3 sequence: CASSTYRGGGNEQFF. CDR3 coding DNA: TGTGCCAGTAGTACATACAGGGGAGGAGGCAACGAGCAGTTCTTC.

The chain carries TRBV12-5 and TRBJ1-5, with 7 bases identical to TRBD1. The junction had 6 bases not matched to a gene; V was cut back by 7 bases and J by 0 bases. The CDR3 sequence is 15 residues long. Germline V gives CDR1 LGHNT, CDR2 FRNRAP. The DNA for the CDR3 is TGTGCTAGTGCCGTAGGGACAGATAGCAATCAGCCCCAGCATTTT. Protein: CASAVGTDSNQPQHF.